This is a list of T cell receptor beta chains from one sample in a study of blood T cell repertoires in COVID-19. TCRdb's table, derived via immunoSEQ multiplex PCR, lists solely in-frame clones and lacks some. Here the sample spans 100,000 or so clones, about 77% being singletons. Sequencing was carried out using peripheral blood. The source is a woman aged 70 to 79 with acute or convalescent COVID-19. The CDR3 runs from the conserved cysteine through the conserved F or W. D genes are given only for firm matches. Clone size is not always given. Where it is, it says once, few, many or a class for expanded clones.

V gene	J gene	clone size	D gene	CDR3 protein	CDR3 DNA
TRBV6-6	TRBJ2-3	NA	NA	CASSTGPDTQYF	TGTGCCAGCAGCACAGGGCCAGATACGCAGTATTTT
TRBV5-1	TRBJ1-5	NA	NA	CASSSDPGGGQPQHF	TGCGCCAGCAGTTCTGACCCCGGGGGTGGTCAGCCCCAGCATTTT
TRBV7-8	TRBJ1-3	few	TRBD1	CASSHRGSGNTIYF	TGTGCCAGCAGCCACAGGGGTTCTGGAAACACCATATATTTT
TRBV25-1	TRBJ1-6	NA	TRBD1	CASSGGQGRNSPLHF	TGTGCCAGCAGTGGGGGACAGGGCCGAAATTCACCCCTCCACTTT
TRBV10-3	TRBJ2-5	NA	TRBD2	CAISESGTSGGQETQYF	TGTGCCATCAGTGAGTCGGGTACATCGGGGGGGCAAGAGACCCAGTACTTC
TRBV29-1	TRBJ1-2	NA	NA	CSVQAGYGYGYTF	TGCAGCGTCCAAGCAGGGTACGGCTATGGCTACACCTTC
TRBV7-9	TRBJ1-5	few	NA	CASSPPGAGNQPQHF	TGTGCCAGCAGTCCCCCCGGGGCGGGGAATCAGCCCCAGCATTTT
TRBV7-3	TRBJ2-3	NA	TRBD1	CASSLKTGPADTQYF	TGTGCCAGCAGCTTAAAGACAGGGCCAGCAGATACGCAGTATTTT
TRBV6-2/TRBV6-3	TRBJ2-5	NA	TRBD1	CASSLGQAWDETQYF	TGTGCCAGCAGTTTGGGACAGGCCTGGGATGAGACCCAGTACTTC
TRBV18	TRBJ1-2	NA	TRBD1	CASSPGQDGYTF	TGTGCCAGCTCACCGGGACAGGATGGCTACACCTTC
TRBV29-1	TRBJ1-2	NA	NA	CSVGEAQDYTF	TGCAGCGTAGGGGAGGCGCAGGACTACACCTTC
TRBV7-8	TRBJ2-1	NA	NA	CASSPEGARQFF	TGTGCCAGCAGCCCGGAGGGGGCGAGGCAGTTCTTC
TRBV4-1	TRBJ1-5	NA	NA	CASSQAATGEGPQHF	TGCGCCAGCAGCCAAGCGGCAACAGGCGAAGGGCCCCAGCATTTT
TRBV5-1	TRBJ1-1	few	NA	CASSSRVNTEAFF	TGCGCCAGCAGCTCCAGGGTGAACACTGAAGCTTTCTTT
TRBV21-1	TRBJ1-2	NA	NA	CASSNPVGEGYGYTF	TGTGCCAGCAGCAACCCCGTAGGTGAGGGCTATGGCTACACCTTC
TRBV18	TRBJ1-1	NA	NA	CASSLYSGEVNTEAFF	TGTGCCAGCTCACTTTACTCAGGGGAAGTGAACACTGAAGCTTTCTTT
TRBV19	TRBJ2-3	NA	TRBD2	CASSRSGTSGFSRTDTQYF	TGTGCCAGTAGCAGATCCGGGACTAGCGGGTTCTCGCGCACAGATACGCAGTATTTT
TRBV6-6	TRBJ2-6	NA	TRBD1	CASSPDRETYSGANVLTF	TGTGCCAGCAGTCCTGACAGGGAAACTTACTCTGGGGCCAACGTCCTGACTTTC
TRBV18	TRBJ1-2	NA	NA	CASSPLAGKEYGYTF	TGTGCCAGCTCACCACTGGCAGGGAAGGAGTATGGCTACACCTTC
TRBV27	TRBJ1-6	NA	NA	CASTKSQGNSPLHF	TGTGCCAGCACAAAATCCCAGGGTAATTCACCCCTCCACTTT
TRBV12-3/TRBV12-4	TRBJ1-2	NA	NA	CASSRDRNYGYTF	TGTGCCAGCAGCCGTGACAGAAACTATGGCTACACCTTC
TRBV5-5	TRBJ2-3	NA	NA	CASSFTGKGTDTQYF	TGTGCCAGCAGCTTTACAGGGAAAGGCACAGATACGCAGTATTTT
TRBV10-3	TRBJ1-1	NA	NA	CAINPGGTEAFF	TGTGCCATCAATCCCGGGGGCACTGAAGCTTTCTTT
TRBV11-3	TRBJ2-1	NA	NA	CASSVSSIHEQFF	TGTGCCAGCAGCGTCTCTAGCATCCATGAGCAGTTCTTC
TRBV25-1	TRBJ2-7	NA	TRBD1	CASSESGGKAQYF	TGTGCCAGCAGTGAATCAGGGGGAAAAGCGCAGTACTTC
TRBV18	TRBJ1-1	NA	TRBD1	CASSPMTGTEAFF	TGTGCCAGCTCACCAATGACAGGGACTGAAGCTTTCTTT
TRBV7-2	TRBJ2-2	NA	NA	CASSLVPAGNTGELFF	TGTGCCAGCAGCTTAGTCCCAGCGGGGAACACCGGGGAGCTGTTTTTT
TRBV5-6	TRBJ1-6	few	TRBD1	CASSLGDRGDSPLHF	TGTGCCAGCAGCTTGGGGGACAGGGGGGATTCACCCCTCCACTTT
TRBV13	TRBJ2-1	NA	TRBD2	CASSLKRGGGNEQFF	TGTGCCAGCAGCTTAAAGCGGGGGGGCGGCAATGAGCAGTTCTTC
TRBV5-4	TRBJ1-1	NA	NA	CASSQPGGRSYEAFF	TGTGCCAGCAGCCAGCCGGGGGGCCGTAGCTATGAAGCTTTCTTT
TRBV6-5	TRBJ2-1	NA	TRBD2	CASSTLSGGSGEQFF	TGTGCCAGCAGTACCCTTAGCGGGGGGAGTGGTGAGCAGTTCTTC
TRBV28	TRBJ1-6	NA	NA	CASSNGGLNSPLHF	TGTGCCAGCAGCAACGGGGGGCTGAATTCACCCCTCCACTTT
TRBV12-3/TRBV12-4	TRBJ1-1	NA	NA	CASTPGANTEAFF	TGTGCCAGCACCCCAGGGGCGAACACTGAAGCTTTCTTT
TRBV4-2	TRBJ1-2	NA	TRBD1	CASSQVVLGGQGTFGYTF	TGTGCCAGCAGCCAAGTAGTTCTTGGGGGACAGGGAACGTTCGGCTACACCTTC
TRBV28	TRBJ1-4	NA	NA	CASSLVAGREKLFF	TGTGCCAGCAGTTTAGTAGCAGGGAGGGAAAAACTGTTTTTT
TRBV14	TRBJ2-3	NA	NA	CASSRAGFSSTDTQYF	TGTGCCAGCAGCCGGGCGGGATTCTCTTCCACAGATACGCAGTATTTT
TRBV19	TRBJ1-5	NA	NA	CATSGVALNQPQHF	TGTGCCACTTCGGGGGTAGCACTCAATCAGCCCCAGCATTTT
TRBV28	TRBJ1-5	NA	NA	CASSGLYSNQPQHF	TGTGCCAGCAGTGGACTTTATAGCAATCAGCCCCAGCATTTT
TRBV2	TRBJ1-6	NA	NA	CASEGLNSPLHF	TGTGCCAGCGAGGGTCTTAATTCACCCCTCCACTTT
TRBV19	TRBJ1-3	NA	NA	CASSILGPSAVDF	TGTGCCAGTAGTATTCTAGGTCCGAGTGCCGTGGATTTT
TRBV5-8	TRBJ1-2	once	TRBD1	CASSSGGGQANYGYTF	TGTGCCAGCAGCTCTGGGGGAGGACAGGCCAACTATGGCTACACCTTC
TRBV6-1	TRBJ1-5	few	TRBD1	CASSEGGQEPILMPQHF	TGTGCCAGCAGTGAAGGTGGACAGGAGCCCATACTGATGCCCCAGCATTTT
TRBV2	TRBJ2-1	NA	TRBD2	CASSKSSGGSHNEQFF	TGTGCCAGCAGTAAGTCTAGCGGGGGGTCTCACAATGAGCAGTTCTTC
TRBV12-3/TRBV12-4	TRBJ1-5	NA	NA	CASSLQGDQPQHF	TGTGCCAGCAGTCTACAGGGAGATCAGCCCCAGCATTTT
TRBV30	TRBJ1-5	NA	NA	CAWSVGRGQPQHF	TGTGCCTGGAGTGTGGGGCGTGGACAGCCCCAGCATTTT